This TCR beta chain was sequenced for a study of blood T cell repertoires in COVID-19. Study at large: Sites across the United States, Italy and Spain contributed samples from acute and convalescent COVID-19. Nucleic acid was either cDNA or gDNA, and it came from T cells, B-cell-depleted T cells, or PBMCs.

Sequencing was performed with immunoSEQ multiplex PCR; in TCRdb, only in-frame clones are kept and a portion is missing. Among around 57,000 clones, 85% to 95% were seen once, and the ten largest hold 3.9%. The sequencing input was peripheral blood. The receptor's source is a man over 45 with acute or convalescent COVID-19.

This CDR3 reads CASSDLGAGELFF. The CDR3 bases are TGTGCCAGCAGCGACCTAGGGGCTGGGGAGCTGTTTTTT. The chain combines TRBV5-8 with TRBJ2-2; the D gene is possibly TRBD1 (5 bases). The CDR3 is made up of 13 amino acids. V was shortened by 4 bases and J by 8 bases, with 12 bases between the two germline ends. Germline assignment: CDR1 SGHTS and CDR2 YDEGEE.